Presented here are 2 T cell receptor beta chains from one specimen sequenced in a study of blood T cell repertoires in COVID-19. The table came from immunoSEQ multiplex PCR; TCRdb's copy has only in-frame clones and leaves some out. This table has about 180,000 clones, 80% appearing once. The specimen sequenced was PBMCs or T cells enriched from blood (not recorded which). Receptors were obtained from a man aged 60 to 75 who had been exposed to COVID-19.

The chain joins TRBV7-9 to TRBJ1-5; 7 nucleotides line up with TRBD1. Germline V CDR1 and CDR2: SEHNR, FQNEAQ (reference sequence). Trimming took 3 bases from V and 2 from J; bases not matched to a gene: 4. The CDR3 has 15 amino acids. The CDR3 sequence is CASSFLGQGNQPQHF. The CDR3 DNA is TGTGCCAGCAGCTTTCTCGGACAGGGCAATCAGCCCCAGCATTTT. Full variable domain (remainder filled in from reference TRBV7-9 and TRBJ1-5): DTGVSQNPRHKITKRGQNVTFRCDPISEHNRLYWYRQTLGQGPEFLTYFQNEAQLEKSRLLSDRFSAERPKGSFSTLEIQRTEQGDSAMYLCASSFLGQGNQPQHFGDGTRLSIL.

V gene TRBV30 combines with J gene TRBJ2-7; tentative D call: TRBD1 (5 bases). CDR1 is GTSNPN and CDR2 is SVGIG in the germline V gene (reference sequence). The CDR3 is 12 amino acids. Trimming shortened V by 5 bases and J by 1 base, and 9 bases separated the two germline ends. In DNA form, the CDR3 reads TGTGCCTGGGGAACAGGTTCCTACGAGCAGTACTTC. It is translated as CAWGTGSYEQYF.